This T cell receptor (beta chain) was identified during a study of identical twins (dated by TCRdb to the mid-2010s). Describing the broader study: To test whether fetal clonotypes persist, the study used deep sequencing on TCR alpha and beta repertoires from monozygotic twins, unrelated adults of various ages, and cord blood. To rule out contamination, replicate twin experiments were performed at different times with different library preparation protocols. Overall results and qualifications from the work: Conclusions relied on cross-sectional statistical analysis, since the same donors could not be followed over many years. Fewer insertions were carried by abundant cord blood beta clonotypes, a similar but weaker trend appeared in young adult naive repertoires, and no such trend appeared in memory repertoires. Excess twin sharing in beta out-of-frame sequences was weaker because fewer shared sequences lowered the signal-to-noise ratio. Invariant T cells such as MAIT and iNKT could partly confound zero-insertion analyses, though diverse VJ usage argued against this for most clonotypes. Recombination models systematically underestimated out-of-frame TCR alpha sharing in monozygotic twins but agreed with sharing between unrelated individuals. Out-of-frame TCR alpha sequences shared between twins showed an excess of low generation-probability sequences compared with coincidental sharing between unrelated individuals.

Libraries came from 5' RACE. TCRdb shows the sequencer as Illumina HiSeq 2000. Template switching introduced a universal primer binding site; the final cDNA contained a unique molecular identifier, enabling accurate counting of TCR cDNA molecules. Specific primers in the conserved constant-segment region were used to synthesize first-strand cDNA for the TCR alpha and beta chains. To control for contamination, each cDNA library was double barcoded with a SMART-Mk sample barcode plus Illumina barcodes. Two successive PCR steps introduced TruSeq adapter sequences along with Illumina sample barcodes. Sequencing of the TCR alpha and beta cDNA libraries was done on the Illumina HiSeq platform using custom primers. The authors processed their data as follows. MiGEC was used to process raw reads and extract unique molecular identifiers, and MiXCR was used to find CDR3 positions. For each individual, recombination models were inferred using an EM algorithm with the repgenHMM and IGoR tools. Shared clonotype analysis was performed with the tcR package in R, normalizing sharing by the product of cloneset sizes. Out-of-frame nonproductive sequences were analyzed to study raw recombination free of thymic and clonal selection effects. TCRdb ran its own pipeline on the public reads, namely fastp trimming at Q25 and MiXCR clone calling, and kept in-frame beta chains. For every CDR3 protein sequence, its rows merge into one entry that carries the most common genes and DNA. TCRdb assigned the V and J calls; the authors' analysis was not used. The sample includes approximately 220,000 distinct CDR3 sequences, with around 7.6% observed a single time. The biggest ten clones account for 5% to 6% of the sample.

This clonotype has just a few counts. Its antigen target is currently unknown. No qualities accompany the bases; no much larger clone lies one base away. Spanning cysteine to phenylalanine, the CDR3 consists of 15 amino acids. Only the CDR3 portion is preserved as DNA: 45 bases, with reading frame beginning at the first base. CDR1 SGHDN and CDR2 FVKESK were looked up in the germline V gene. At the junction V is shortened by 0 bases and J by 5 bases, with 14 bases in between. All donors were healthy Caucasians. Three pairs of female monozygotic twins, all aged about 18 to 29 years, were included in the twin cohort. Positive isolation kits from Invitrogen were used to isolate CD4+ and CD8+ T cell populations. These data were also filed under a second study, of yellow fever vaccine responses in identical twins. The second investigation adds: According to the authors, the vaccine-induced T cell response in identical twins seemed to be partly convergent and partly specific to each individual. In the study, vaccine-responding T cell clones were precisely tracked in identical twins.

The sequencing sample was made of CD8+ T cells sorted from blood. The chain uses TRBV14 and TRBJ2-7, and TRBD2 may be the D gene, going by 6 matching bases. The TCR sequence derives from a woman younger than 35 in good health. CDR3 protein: CASSQDPEGINEQYF. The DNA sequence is TGTGCCAGCAGCCAAGACCCGGAGGGGATCAACGAGCAGTACTTC. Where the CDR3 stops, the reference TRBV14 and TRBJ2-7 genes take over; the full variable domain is EAGVTQFPSHSVIEKGQTVTLRCDPISGHDNLYWYRRVMGKEIKFLLHFVKESKQDESGMPNNRFLAERTGGTYSTLKVQPAELEDSGVYFCASSQDPEGINEQYFGPGTRLTVT.